The clone carrying this T cell receptor (beta chain) was observed a single time. As yet, its antigen is unknown. These data come from a study of shared clonotypes between healthy human individuals. Study-level background: CD4 naive cells filled three plates per donor, CD4 memory three, CD8 naive two and CD8 memory one.

Sequenced by immunoSEQ multiplex PCR; TCRdb stores in-frame clones only, minus some. The repertoire includes about 590,000 clones, 95% to 96% of them detected once, and 0.11% sits in the top ten. Positively selected for CCR7, the CD45RO-negative cells used as naive CD8 cells excluded terminally differentiated effector memory CD45RA+ cells. Whole-study results and caveats: Clonotypes shared by all four donors outscored non-shared clonotypes in generation probability.

The sample was naive CD8+ T cells sorted from blood. The source of this sequence is a woman younger than 45 in good health.

The CDR3 nucleotides read TGTGCCAGCAGCTGGGGTGCGGGAGAGTATTACGAGCAGTACTTC. Its protein is CASSWGAGEYYEQYF. The chain employs TRBV27 and TRBJ2-7, with TRBD2 identical over 7 bases. V lost 6 bases and J lost 4; bases outside the gene matches: 12. CDR1 MNHEY and CDR2 SMNVEV come from the germline V gene (reference sequence). This CDR3 contains 15 residues.